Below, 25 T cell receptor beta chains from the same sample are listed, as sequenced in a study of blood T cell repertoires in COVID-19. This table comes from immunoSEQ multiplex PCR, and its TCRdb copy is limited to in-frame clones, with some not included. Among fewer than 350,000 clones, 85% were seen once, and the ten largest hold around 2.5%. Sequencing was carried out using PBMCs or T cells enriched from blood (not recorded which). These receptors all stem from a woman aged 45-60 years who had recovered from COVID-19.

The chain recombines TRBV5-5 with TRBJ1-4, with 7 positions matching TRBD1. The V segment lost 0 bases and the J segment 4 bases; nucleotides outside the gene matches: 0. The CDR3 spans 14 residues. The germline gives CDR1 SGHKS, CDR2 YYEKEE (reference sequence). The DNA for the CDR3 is TGTGCCAGCAGCTTGGGGGACAGTAATGAAAAACTGTTTTTT. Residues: CASSLGDSNEKLFF.

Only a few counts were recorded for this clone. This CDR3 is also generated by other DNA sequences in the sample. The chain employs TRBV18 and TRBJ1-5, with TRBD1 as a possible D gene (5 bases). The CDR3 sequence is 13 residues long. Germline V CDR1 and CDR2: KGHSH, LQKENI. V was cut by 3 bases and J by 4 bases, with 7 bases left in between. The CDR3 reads CASSPDRNQPQHF. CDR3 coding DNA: TGTGCCAGCTCACCCGACAGAAATCAGCCCCAGCATTTT.

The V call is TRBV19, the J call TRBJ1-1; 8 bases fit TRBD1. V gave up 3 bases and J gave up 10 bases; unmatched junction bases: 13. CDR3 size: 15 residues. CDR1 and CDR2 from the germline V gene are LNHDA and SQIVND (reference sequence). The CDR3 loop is CASSMSGTGGGGAFF. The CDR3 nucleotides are TGTGCCAGTAGTATGTCTGGAACAGGGGGTGGCGGAGCTTTCTTT.

CDR3 bases: TGTGCCAGCAGCTTGGTACGGCAGGGAACTGGAAACACCATATATTTT. Translation: CASSLVRQGTGNTIYF. This chain joins TRBV5-6 and TRBJ1-3, with D maybe TRBD1 (5 bases). Germline-derived CDR1 and CDR2 are SGHDT and YYEEEE. The CDR3 is 16 residues long. Deletions cut 0 bases from V and 2 bases from J, with 12 bases between.

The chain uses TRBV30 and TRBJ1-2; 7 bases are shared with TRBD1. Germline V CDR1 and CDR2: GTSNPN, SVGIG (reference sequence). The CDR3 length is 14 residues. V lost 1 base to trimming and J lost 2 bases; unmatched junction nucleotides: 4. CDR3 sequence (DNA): TGTGCCTGGAGTGGGGACAGCCGGAACTATGGCTACACCTTC. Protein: CAWSGDSRNYGYTF. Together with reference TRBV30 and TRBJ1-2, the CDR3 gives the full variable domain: SQTIHQWPATLVQPVGSPLSLECTVEGTSNPNLYWYRQAAGRGLQLLFYSVGIGQISSEVPQNLSASRPQDRQFILSSKKLLLSDSGFYLCAWSGDSRNYGYTFGSGTRLTVV.

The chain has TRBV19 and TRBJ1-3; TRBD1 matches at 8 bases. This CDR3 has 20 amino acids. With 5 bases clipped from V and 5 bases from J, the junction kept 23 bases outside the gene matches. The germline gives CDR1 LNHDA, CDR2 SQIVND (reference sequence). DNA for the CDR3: TGTGCCAGTAGTCCGGACCTCGGGACAGGACCCTCCGTGGAAAGAAACACCATATATTTT. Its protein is CASSPDLGTGPSVERNTIYF.

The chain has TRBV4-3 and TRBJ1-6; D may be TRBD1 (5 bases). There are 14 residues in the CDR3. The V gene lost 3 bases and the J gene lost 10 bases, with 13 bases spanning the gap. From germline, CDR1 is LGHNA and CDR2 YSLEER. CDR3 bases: TGCGCCAGCAGCCATGACTGGGGGGGATCACCCCTCCACTTT. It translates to CASSHDWGGSPLHF.

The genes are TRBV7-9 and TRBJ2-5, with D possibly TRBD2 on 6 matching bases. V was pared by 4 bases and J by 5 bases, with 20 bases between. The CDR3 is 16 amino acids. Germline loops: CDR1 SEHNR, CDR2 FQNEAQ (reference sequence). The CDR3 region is CASSSYGGPTSETQYF. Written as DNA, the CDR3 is TGTGCCAGCAGCTCCTACGGGGGTCCAACGTCGGAGACCCAGTACTTC.

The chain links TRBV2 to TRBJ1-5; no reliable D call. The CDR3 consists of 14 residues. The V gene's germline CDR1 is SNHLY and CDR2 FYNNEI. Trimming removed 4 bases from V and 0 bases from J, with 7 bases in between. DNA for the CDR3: TGTGCCAGCAGTGCCCAGTATAGCAATCAGCCCCAGCATTTT. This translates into CASSAQYSNQPQHF. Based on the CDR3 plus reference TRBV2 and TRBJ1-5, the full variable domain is EPEVTQTPSHQVTQMGQEVILRCVPISNHLYFYWYRQILGQKVEFLVSFYNNEISEKSEIFDDQFSVERPDGSNFTLKIRSTKLEDSAMYFCASSAQYSNQPQHFGDGTRLSIL.

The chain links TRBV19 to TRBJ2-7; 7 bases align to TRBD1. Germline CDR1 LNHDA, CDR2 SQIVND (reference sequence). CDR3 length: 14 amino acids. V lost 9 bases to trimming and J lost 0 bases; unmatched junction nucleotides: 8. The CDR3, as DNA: TGTGCCAGCTCTAGGGACAGAAACTCCTACGAGCAGTACTTC. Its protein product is CASSRDRNSYEQYF.

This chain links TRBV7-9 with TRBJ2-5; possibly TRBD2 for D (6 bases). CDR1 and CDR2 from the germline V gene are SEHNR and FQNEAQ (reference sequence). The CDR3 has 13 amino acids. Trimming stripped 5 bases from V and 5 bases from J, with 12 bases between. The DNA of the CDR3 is TGTGCCAGCAGCCGGGACTTTCGGGAGACCCAGTACTTC. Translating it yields CASSRDFRETQYF.

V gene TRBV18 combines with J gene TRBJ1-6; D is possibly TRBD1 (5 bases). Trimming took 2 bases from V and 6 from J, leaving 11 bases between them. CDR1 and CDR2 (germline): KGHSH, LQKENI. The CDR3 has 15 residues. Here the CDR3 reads CASSPLGEGNSPLHF. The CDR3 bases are TGTGCCAGCTCACCATTGGGGGAGGGTAATTCACCCCTCCACTTT.

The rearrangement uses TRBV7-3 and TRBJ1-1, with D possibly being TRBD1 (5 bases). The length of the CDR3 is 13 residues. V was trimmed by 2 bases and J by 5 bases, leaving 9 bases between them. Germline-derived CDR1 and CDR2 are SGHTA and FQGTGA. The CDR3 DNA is TGTGCCAGCAGCTTATTGGGGGGGACTGAAGCTTTCTTT. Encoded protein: CASSLLGGTEAFF.

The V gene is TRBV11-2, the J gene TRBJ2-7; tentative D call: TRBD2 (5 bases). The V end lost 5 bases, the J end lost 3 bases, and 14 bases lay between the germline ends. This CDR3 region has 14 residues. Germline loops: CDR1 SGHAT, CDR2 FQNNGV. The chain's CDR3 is CASSARGQFYEQYF. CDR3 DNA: TGTGCCAGCAGCGCCCGAGGGCAGTTCTACGAGCAGTACTTC.

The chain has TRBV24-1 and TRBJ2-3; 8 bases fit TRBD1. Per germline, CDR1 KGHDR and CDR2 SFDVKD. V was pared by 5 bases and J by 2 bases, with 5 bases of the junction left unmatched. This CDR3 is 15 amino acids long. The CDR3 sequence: CATSGGTGATDTQYF. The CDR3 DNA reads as TGTGCCACCAGTGGCGGGACAGGCGCCACAGATACGCAGTATTTT.

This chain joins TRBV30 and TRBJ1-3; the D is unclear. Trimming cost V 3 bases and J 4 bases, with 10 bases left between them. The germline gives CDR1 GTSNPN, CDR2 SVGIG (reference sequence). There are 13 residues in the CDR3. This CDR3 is CAWRLAGGNTIYF. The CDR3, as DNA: TGTGCCTGGAGACTCGCGGGGGGAAACACCATATATTTT.

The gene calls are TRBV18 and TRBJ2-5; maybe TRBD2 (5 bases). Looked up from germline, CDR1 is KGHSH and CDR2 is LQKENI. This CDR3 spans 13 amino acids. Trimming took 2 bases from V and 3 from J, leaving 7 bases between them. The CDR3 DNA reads TGTGCCAGCTCACCAGGACTGAAAGAGACCCAGTACTTC. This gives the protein CASSPGLKETQYF.

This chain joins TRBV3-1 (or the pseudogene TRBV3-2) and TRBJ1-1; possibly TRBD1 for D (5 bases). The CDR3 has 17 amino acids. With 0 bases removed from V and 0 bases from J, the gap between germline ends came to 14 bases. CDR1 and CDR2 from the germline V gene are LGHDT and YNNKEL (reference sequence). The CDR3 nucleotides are TGTGCCAGCAGCCAAGATCGGGGGAACCAGATGAACACTGAAGCTTTCTTT. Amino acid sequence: CASSQDRGNQMNTEAFF.

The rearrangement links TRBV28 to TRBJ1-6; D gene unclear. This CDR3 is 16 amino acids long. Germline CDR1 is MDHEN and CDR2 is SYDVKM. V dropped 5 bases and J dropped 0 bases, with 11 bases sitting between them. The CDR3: CASSILEGSYNSPLHF. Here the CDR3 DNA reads TGTGCCAGCAGTATCCTGGAGGGCTCCTATAATTCACCCCTCCACTTT.

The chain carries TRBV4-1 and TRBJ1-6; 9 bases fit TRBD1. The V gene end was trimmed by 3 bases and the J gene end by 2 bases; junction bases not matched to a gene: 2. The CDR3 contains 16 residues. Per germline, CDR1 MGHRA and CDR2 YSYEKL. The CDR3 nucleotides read TGCGCCAGCAGCCAGGGGACAGGGACCTATAATTCACCCCTCCACTTT. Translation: CASSQGTGTYNSPLHF.

In nucleotides, the CDR3 is TGCGCCAGCAGCTTGGTGCCAGGGCGGAATGAAAAACTGTTTTTT. Amino acid sequence: CASSLVPGRNEKLFF. The chain is built from TRBV5-1 and TRBJ1-4, with a tentative D call TRBD1 (5 bases). The CDR3 loop spans 15 amino acids. V lost 0 bases and J lost 5, with 11 bases in between. The germline V gene has CDR1 SGHRS and CDR2 YFSETQ.

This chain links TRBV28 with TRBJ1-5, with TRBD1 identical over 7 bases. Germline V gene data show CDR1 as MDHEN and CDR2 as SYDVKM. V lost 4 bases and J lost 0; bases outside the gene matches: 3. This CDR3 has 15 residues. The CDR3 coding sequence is TGTGCCAGCAGTTGGGGACAGAATAGCAATCAGCCCCAGCATTTT. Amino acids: CASSWGQNSNQPQHF.

The CDR3 DNA follows: TGTGCCAGCAGTTACTCGGGAGGGTTATTCACTGAAGCTTTCTTT. Translated: CASSYSGGLFTEAFF. This sequence joins TRBV6-6 and TRBJ1-1; unclear D gene. V lost 0 bases and J lost 4, with 12 bases in between. The germline CDR1 and CDR2 sequences are MNHNY and SVGAGI (reference sequence). The CDR3 consists of 15 residues.

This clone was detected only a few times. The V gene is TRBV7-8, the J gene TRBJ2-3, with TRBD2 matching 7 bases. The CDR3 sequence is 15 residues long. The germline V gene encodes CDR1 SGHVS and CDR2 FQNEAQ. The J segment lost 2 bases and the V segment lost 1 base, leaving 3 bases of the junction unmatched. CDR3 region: CASSLGGGLTDTQYF. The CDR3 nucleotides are TGTGCCAGCAGCTTAGGGGGGGGACTCACAGATACGCAGTATTTT.

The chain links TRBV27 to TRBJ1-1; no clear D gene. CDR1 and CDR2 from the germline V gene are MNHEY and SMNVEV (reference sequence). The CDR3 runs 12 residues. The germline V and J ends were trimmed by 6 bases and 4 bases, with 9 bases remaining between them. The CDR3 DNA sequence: TGTGCCAGCAGACTTCATGGCACTGAAGCTTTCTTT. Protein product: CASRLHGTEAFF.